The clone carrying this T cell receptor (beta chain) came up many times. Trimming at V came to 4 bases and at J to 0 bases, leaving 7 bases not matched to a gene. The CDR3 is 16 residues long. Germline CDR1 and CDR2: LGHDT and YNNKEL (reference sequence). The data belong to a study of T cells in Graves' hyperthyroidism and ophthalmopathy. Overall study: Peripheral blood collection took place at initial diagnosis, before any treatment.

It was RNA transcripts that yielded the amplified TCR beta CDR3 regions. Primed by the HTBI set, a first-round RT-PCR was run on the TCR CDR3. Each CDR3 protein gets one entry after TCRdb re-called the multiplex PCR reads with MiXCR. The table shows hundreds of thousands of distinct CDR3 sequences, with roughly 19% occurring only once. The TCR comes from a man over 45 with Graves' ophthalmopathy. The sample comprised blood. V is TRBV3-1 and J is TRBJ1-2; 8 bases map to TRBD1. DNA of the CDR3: TGTGCCAGCAGCCTAGGACAGGGCGCCACTAACTATGGCTACACCTTC. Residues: CASSLGQGATNYGYTF.